Below, 19 T cell receptor beta chains from the same sample are listed, as sequenced in a study of neoadjuvant anti-PD-1 for oral cavity cancer (dated by TCRdb to the early 2020s). Receptor amplification or capture employed the immunoSEQ multiplex PCR assay. The clones in this table, taken by TCRdb from immuneACCESS, are in-frame only. Not every clone is retained; where verified, under half of the shortfall comes from an unresolved V gene, and the cause of the rest is unknown. For this sample the table gives about 6,900 clones, of which under 85% were detected only once. About 2.9% of the sample belongs to the ten largest clones. The time point label for this specimen denotes: before neoadjuvant nivolumab. This specimen consisted of PBMCs, obtained before nivolumab (anti-PD-1) treatment. These receptors all stem from a person between 40 and 79 years old with oral cavity squamous cell carcinoma.

The chain employs TRBV7-8 and TRBJ2-2; 7 nucleotides align to TRBD2. The CDR3 is 16 amino acids. The junction had 2 bases not matched to a gene; V was cut back by 0 bases and J by 1 base. CDR1 and CDR2 (germline): SGHVS, FQNEAQ. This chain's CDR3 is CASSLARGKNTGELFF. CDR3 DNA: TGTGCCAGCAGCTTAGCGCGGGGGAAGAACACCGGGGAGCTGTTTTTT.

J is TRBJ2-7 and V is TRBV11-2, with TRBD2 identical over 10 bases. The CDR3 has 15 residues. Unmatched junction bases numbered 8, after V lost 7 bases and J lost 2 bases. From germline, CDR1 is SGHAT and CDR2 FQNNGV. DNA for the CDR3: TGTGCCAGCAAGCCAACTAGCGGGGCTACCTACGAGCAGTACTTC. This translates into CASKPTSGATYEQYF.

This clone was detected once. The rearrangement uses TRBV19 and TRBJ2-3; D is unresolved. This CDR3 has 15 residues. CDR1 is LNHDA and CDR2 is SQIVND in the germline V gene (reference sequence). The germline V and J ends were trimmed by 0 bases and 11 bases, with 18 bases remaining between them. Here the CDR3 reads CASSIDTGPTGGQYF. In DNA, the CDR3 is TGTGCCAGTAGTATAGATACCGGGCCCACTGGCGGGCAGTATTTT.

The sample holds a few counts of this clone. This chain connects TRBV10-1 to TRBJ2-1, with D possibly TRBD1 on 6 matching bases. Deletions cut 2 bases from V and 10 bases from J, with 9 bases between. Germline V gives CDR1 WNHNN, CDR2 SYGVQD (reference sequence). The CDR3 runs to 12 residues. Here the CDR3 DNA reads TGCGCCAGCAGTGAGGTTGGGGGCGAGCAGTTCTTC. It specifies CASSEVGGEQFF.

The rearrangement links TRBV5-1 to TRBJ2-7; no definite D call. V was trimmed by 4 bases and J by 2 bases, leaving 13 bases between them. The germline CDR1 and CDR2 sequences are SGHRS and YFSETQ. The CDR3 is 14 amino acids. CDR3 in amino acids: CASSHPGKPYEQYF. As DNA, the CDR3 is TGCGCCAGCAGCCATCCCGGAAAGCCCTACGAGCAGTACTTC.

The rearrangement joins TRBV4-3 to TRBJ1-4; 8 nucleotides align to TRBD1. Germline CDR1 and CDR2: LGHNA and YSLEER. The CDR3 has 16 amino acids. The J segment lost 7 bases and the V segment lost 4 bases, leaving 11 bases of the junction unmatched. The CDR3 nucleotides are TGCGCCAGCAGCCCCCGGACAGGGAGAGAGGGTGAAAAACTGTTTTTT. This sequence encodes CASSPRTGREGEKLFF.

J is TRBJ1-5 and V is TRBV5-5; D is perhaps TRBD1 (5 bases). V was pared by 0 bases and J by 4 bases, with 14 bases between. CDR1 is SGHKS, CDR2 YYEKEE, per germline (reference sequence). This CDR3 is built from 16 residues. The CDR3 bases are TGTGCCAGCAGCTTGGATCCGGGGGTTAGTAATCAGCCCCAGCATTTT. As protein: CASSLDPGVSNQPQHF. Full variable domain (missing parts from reference TRBV5-5 and TRBJ1-5): DAGVTQSPTHLIKTRGQQVTLRCSPISGHKSVSWYQQVLGQGPQFIFQYYEKEERGRGNFPDRFSARQFPNYSSELNVNALLLGDSALYLCASSLDPGVSNQPQHFGDGTRLSIL.

The chain employs TRBV10-3 and TRBJ2-1; D unclear. The CDR3 totals 12 residues. V was shortened by 3 bases and J by 7 bases, with 7 bases between the two germline ends. Germline CDR1 ENHRY, CDR2 SYGVKD. The CDR3 protein is CAISERTNEQFF. CDR3 DNA: TGTGCCATCAGTGAAAGGACGAATGAGCAGTTCTTC.

CDR3 in amino acids: CASSQSRGYNSPLHF. CDR3 nucleotide sequence: TGTGCCAGCAGCCAATCCCGGGGGTATAATTCACCCCTCCACTTT. J is TRBJ1-6 and V is TRBV14; possible D gene TRBD1, 5 bases. Between the trimmed V and J ends, which lost 2 bases and 4 bases, there was a span of 9 bases. In germline, CDR1 is SGHDN, CDR2 FVKESK. This CDR3 has 15 residues.

V gene TRBV27 combines with J gene TRBJ2-1, with D tentatively TRBD1 (7 bases). This CDR3 region has 15 residues. Trimming stripped 6 bases from V and 2 bases from J, with 14 bases between. Germline V gives CDR1 MNHEY, CDR2 SMNVEV (reference sequence). The CDR3, as DNA: TGTGCCAGCAGGATTGGAGGGGGCGCCTACAATGAGCAGTTCTTC. It is translated as CASRIGGGAYNEQFF.

The V and J genes are TRBV30 and TRBJ2-2; 11 bases map to TRBD2. V shed 0 bases and J 3 bases; nucleotides not matched to a gene: 0. This CDR3 contains 15 residues. The V gene's germline CDR1 is GTSNPN and CDR2 SVGIG (reference sequence). In nucleotides, the CDR3 is TGTGCCTGGAGTGTACTAGCGGGGGACACCGGGGAGCTGTTTTTT. Translation gives CAWSVLAGDTGELFF.

V and J are TRBV7-9 and TRBJ1-1; no clear D gene. This CDR3 comprises 13 residues. The V end was cut by 3 bases, the J end by 10 bases, with 15 bases between. The germline CDR1 and CDR2 sequences are SEHNR and FQNEAQ (reference sequence). CDR3 nucleotides: TGTGCCAGCAGCTTGGACGGGAGAGAGAGAGCTTTCTTT. Its protein product is CASSLDGRERAFF.

This chain uses TRBV7-9 with TRBJ1-6, with D possibly TRBD1 on 6 matching bases. V lost 2 bases and J lost 5, with 13 bases in between. The CDR3 totals 16 residues. The V gene's germline CDR1 is SEHNR and CDR2 FQNEAQ (reference sequence). CDR3 sequence: CASSLRRGPNNSPLHF. The CDR3 coding sequence is TGTGCCAGCAGCTTACGCAGGGGTCCAAATAATTCACCCCTCCACTTT.

The chain carries TRBV5-1 and TRBJ1-5; 9 bases fit TRBD1. CDR3 length: 14 amino acids. Germline values: CDR1 SGHRS, CDR2 YFSETQ. The trim removed 3 bases at V and 3 bases at J, leaving 1 base unmatched. The CDR3 loop is CASSWTGDNQPQHF. The DNA of the CDR3 is TGCGCCAGCAGCTGGACAGGGGACAATCAGCCCCAGCATTTT. Filled out from reference TRBV5-1 and TRBJ1-5, the complete variable domain reads KAGVTQTPRYLIKTRGQQVTLSCSPISGHRSVSWYQQTPGQGLQFLFEYFSETQRNKGNFPGRFSGRQFSNSRSEMNVSTLELGDSALYLCASSWTGDNQPQHFGDGTRLSIL.

The chain combines TRBV6-5 with TRBJ2-3; unclear D gene. V lost 4 bases, J lost 2 bases, and 10 bases lay in between. The CDR3 has 14 residues. Germline V gives CDR1 MNHEY, CDR2 SVGAGI. The CDR3 DNA sequence: TGTGCCAGCAGTTTTGACTGGTCCACAGATACGCAGTATTTT. Translated, it gives CASSFDWSTDTQYF.

V and J are TRBV30 and TRBJ1-3; D ambiguous. Germline V gene lookup returns CDR1 GTSNPN and CDR2 SVGIG (reference sequence). V was pared by 4 bases and J by 0 bases, with 10 bases between. There are 14 residues in the CDR3. DNA for the CDR3: TGTGCCTGGACCCAGGATCTCTCTGGAAACACCATATATTTT. This gives the protein CAWTQDLSGNTIYF.

This sequence joins TRBV10-3 and TRBJ2-3; TRBD1 matches at 7 bases. This CDR3 region has 14 residues. After removal of 7 bases from V and 0 bases from J, the junction contained 4 bases not matched to a gene. Germline values: CDR1 ENHRY, CDR2 SYGVKD. The CDR3 DNA follows: TGTGCCATCAACTACAGGGGTAGCACAGATACGCAGTATTTT. Translated, it gives CAINYRGSTDTQYF.

This clone was seen just once. This chain links TRBV19 with TRBJ1-1; D might be TRBD1 (6 bases). Per germline, CDR1 LNHDA and CDR2 SQIVND (reference sequence). Trimming took off 6 bases at V and 5 bases at J, with 13 bases between the two ends. The CDR3 consists of 13 residues. The CDR3 spells CASSSQGGTEAFF. The CDR3 DNA reads TGTGCCAGTAGCTCACAGGGAGGGACTGAAGCTTTCTTT.

V usage is TRBV4-2 and J usage is TRBJ1-6, with D possibly matching TRBD1 (6 bases). CDR3 length: 15 residues. Germline V gives CDR1 LGHNA, CDR2 YNFKEQ. The ends were cut back, 0 bases at V and 6 bases at J, with 9 bases in the middle. The CDR3 loop reads CASSQEQGSNSPLHF. The CDR3 DNA is TGTGCCAGCAGCCAAGAGCAGGGGAGTAATTCACCCCTCCACTTT.